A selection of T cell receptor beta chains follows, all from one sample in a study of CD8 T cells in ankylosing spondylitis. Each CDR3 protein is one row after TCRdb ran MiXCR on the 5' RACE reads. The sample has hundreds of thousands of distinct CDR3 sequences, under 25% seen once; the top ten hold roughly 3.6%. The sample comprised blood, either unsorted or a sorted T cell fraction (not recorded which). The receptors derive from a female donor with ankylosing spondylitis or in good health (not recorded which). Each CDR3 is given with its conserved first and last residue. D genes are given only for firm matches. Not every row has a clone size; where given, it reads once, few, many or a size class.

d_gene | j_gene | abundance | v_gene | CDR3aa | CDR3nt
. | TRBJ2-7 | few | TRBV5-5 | CASSSGRISYEQYF | TGTGCCAGCAGCTCTGGACGGATTTCCTACGAGCAGTACTTC
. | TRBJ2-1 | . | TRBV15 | CATSGGFYNEQFF | TGTGCCACCAGCGGAGGATTCTACAATGAGCAGTTCTTC
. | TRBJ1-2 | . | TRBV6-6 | CATRRRDYGYTF | TGTGCCACCCGGAGGAGGGACTATGGCTACACCTTC
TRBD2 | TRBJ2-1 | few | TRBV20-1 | CSAPGLAGGYNEQFF | TGCAGTGCTCCCGGACTAGCGGGAGGGTACAATGAGCAGTTCTTC
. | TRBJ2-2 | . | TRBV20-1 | CSARVTGIGYTGELFF | TGCAGTGCTAGAGTGACCGGGATAGGGTACACCGGGGAGCTGTTTTTT
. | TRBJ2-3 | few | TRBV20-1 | CSASYPAHNMQYF | TGCAGTGCTAGTTATCCGGCCCATAATATGCAGTATTTT
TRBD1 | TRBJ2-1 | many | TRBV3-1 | CASSQGPGQGANEQFF | TGTGCCAGCAGCCAAGGTCCGGGACAGGGGGCCAATGAGCAGTTCTTC
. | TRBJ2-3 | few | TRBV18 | CASVGLLTDTQYF | TGTGCGTCGGTGGGCCTCCTCACAGATACGCAGTATTTT
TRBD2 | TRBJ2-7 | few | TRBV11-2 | CASSLDFSGTTGYEQYF | TGTGCCAGCAGCTTAGATTTTAGCGGGACAACGGGGTACGAGCAGTACTTC
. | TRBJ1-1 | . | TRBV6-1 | CASSSSMNTEAFF | TGTGCCAGCAGCTCATCTATGAACACTGAAGCTTTCTTT
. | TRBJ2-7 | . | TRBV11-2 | CASSSVAGRYEQYF | TGTGCCAGCAGCTCTGTCGCAGGGCGGTACGAGCAGTACTTC
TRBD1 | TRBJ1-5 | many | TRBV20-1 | CSARVGTGPPQHF | TGCAGTGCTAGAGTGGGGACAGGTCCTCCCCAGCATTTT
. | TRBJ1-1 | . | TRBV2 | CASRIQGNTEAFF | TGTGCCAGCAGGATCCAAGGGAACACTGAAGCTTTCTTT
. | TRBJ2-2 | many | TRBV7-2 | CASSLQGTNTGELFF | TGTGCCAGCAGCTTACAGGGAACGAACACCGGGGAGCTGTTTTTT
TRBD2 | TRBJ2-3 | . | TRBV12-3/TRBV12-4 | CASGLAGARVDTQYF | TGTGCCAGCGGTCTAGCGGGAGCGCGTGTAGATACACAGTATTTT
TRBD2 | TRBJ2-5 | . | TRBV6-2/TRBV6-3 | CASSPGLADGETQYF | TGTGCCAGCAGCCCGGGACTAGCGGACGGGGAGACCCAGTACTTC
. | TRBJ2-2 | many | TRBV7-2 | CASSLGADFTGELFF | TGTGCCAGCAGCTTAGGGGCGGACTTCACCGGGGAGCTGTTTTTT
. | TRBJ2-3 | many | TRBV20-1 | CSARDTGTDTQYF | TGCAGTGCTAGAGATACAGGGACAGATACGCAGTATTTT
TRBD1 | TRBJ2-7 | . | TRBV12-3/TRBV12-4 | CASSRDRVYEQYF | TGTGCCAGCAGCCGGGACAGGGTCTACGAGCAGTACTTC
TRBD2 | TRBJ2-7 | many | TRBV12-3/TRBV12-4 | CASTSRSGSSYEQYF | TGTGCCAGCACCTCGCGGAGCGGGAGCTCCTACGAGCAGTACTTC
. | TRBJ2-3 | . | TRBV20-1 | CSATDSTDTQYF | TGCAGTGCTACGGACAGCACAGATACGCAGTATTTT
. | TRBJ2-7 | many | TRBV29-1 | CSVWRQGYEQYF | TGCAGCGTCTGGAGGCAGGGTTACGAGCAGTACTTC
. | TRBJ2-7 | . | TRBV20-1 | CSARGGLDFSYEQYF | TGCAGTGCTAGGGGCGGACTGGACTTTTCCTACGAGCAGTACTTC
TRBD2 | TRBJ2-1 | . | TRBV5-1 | CASSIAGNSYNEQFF | TGCGCCAGCAGCATAGCGGGCAATTCCTACAATGAGCAGTTCTTC
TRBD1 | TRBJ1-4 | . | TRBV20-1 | CSAGTDNEKLFF | TGCAGTGCCGGGACAGATAATGAAAAACTGTTTTTT
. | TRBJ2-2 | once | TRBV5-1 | CASTPGPNTGELFF | TGCGCCAGCACTCCGGGGCCGAACACCGGGGAGCTGTTTTTT
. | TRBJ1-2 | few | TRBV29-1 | CSVERANGYTF | TGCAGCGTTGAGAGGGCCAATGGCTACACCTTC
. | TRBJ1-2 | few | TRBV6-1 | CASRRTVTYGYTF | TGTGCCAGCAGGAGGACAGTCACCTATGGCTACACCTTC
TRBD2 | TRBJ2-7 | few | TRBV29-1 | CSVGASGSYEQYF | TGCAGCGTTGGGGCTAGCGGGTCCTACGAGCAGTACTTC
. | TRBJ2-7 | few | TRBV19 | CASTPPGNYEQYF | TGTGCCAGTACCCCCCCAGGGAACTACGAGCAGTACTTC
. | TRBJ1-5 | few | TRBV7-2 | CASSLVSRGGEPQHF | TGTGCCAGCAGCTTAGTCTCGCGGGGAGGGGAACCCCAGCATTTT
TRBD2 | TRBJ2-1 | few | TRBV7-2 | CASSLAGTSAYNEQFF | TGTGCCAGCAGCTTAGCTGGGACTAGCGCCTACAATGAGCAGTTCTTC
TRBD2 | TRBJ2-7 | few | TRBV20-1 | CSAWTSGTYEQYF | TGCAGTGCATGGACTAGCGGAACCTACGAGCAGTACTTC
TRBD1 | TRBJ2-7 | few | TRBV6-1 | CASSRGTDLTYEQYF | TGTGCCAGCAGTCGTGGGACAGACCTAACCTACGAGCAGTACTTC
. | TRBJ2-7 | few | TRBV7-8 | CASSSIGGAASEQYF | TGTGCCAGCAGCTCGATTGGAGGGGCCGCAAGCGAGCAGTACTTC
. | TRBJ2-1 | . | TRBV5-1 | CASSWTFGAVRDTQTNEQFF | .
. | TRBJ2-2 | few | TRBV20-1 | CSARGFGSLVSGELFF | TGCAGTGCTAGAGGATTTGGTAGCTTGGTGTCCGGGGAGCTGTTTTTT
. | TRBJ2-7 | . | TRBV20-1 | CSVRWGLPHYEQYF | TGCAGTGTTAGGTGGGGGCTCCCCCATTACGAGCAGTACTTC
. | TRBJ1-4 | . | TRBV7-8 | CASSLATGQYELFF | TGTGCCAGCAGCTTAGCGACAGGACAGTATGAACTGTTTTTT
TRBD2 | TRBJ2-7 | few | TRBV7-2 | CASSVPSGRAYEQYF | TGTGCCAGCAGCGTCCCTAGCGGGAGGGCTTACGAGCAGTACTTC
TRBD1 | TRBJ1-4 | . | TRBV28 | CASGQGNEKLFF | TGTGCCAGCGGACAGGGGAATGAAAAACTGTTTTTT
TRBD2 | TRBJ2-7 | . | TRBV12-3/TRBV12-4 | CASSLHGRGDEQYF | TGTGCCAGCAGTTTACACGGGAGGGGCGACGAGCAGTACTTC